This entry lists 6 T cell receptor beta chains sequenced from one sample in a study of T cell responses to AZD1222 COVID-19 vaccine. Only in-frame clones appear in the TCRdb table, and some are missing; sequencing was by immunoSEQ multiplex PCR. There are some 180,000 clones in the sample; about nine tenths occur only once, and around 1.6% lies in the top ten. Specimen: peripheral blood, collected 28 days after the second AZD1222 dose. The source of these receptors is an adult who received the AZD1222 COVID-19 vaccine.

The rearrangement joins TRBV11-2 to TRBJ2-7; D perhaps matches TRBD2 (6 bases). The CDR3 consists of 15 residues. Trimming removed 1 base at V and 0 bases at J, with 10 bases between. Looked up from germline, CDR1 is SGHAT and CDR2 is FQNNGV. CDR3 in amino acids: CASSLVSGFSYEQYF. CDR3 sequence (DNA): TGTGCCAGCAGCTTAGTGAGCGGGTTCTCCTACGAGCAGTACTTC.

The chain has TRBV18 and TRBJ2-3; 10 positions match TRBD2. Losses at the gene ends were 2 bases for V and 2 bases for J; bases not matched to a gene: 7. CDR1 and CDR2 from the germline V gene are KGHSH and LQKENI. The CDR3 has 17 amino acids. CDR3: CASSPRVAGGPTDTQYF. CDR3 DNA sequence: TGTGCCAGCTCACCAAGAGTAGCGGGGGGCCCCACAGATACGCAGTATTTT.

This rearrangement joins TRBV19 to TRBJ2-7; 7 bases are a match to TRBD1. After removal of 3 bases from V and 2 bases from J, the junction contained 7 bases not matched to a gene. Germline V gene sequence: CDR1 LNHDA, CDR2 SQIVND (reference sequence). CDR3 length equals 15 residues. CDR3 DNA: TGTGCCAGTAGTATGGGGACAGATGGCCCCTACGAGCAGTACTTC. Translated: CASSMGTDGPYEQYF.

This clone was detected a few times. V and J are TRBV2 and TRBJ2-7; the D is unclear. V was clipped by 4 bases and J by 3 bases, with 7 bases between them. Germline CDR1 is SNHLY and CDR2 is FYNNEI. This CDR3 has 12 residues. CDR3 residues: CASSVVSYEQYF. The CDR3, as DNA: TGTGCCAGCAGTGTAGTAAGCTACGAGCAGTACTTC.

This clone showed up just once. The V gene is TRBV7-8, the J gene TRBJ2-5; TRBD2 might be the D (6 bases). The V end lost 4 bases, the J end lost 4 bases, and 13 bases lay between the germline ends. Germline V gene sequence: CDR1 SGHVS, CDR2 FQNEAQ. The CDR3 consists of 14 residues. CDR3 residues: CASSSYSGPETQYF. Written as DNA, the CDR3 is TGTGCCAGCAGCTCATACAGCGGGCCAGAGACCCAGTACTTC. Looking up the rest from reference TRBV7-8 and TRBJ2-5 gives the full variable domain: GAGVSQSPRYKVAKRGQDVALRCDPISGHVSLFWYQQALGQGPEFLTYFQNEAQLDKSGLPSDRFFAERPEGSVSTLKIQRTQQEDSAVYLCASSSYSGPETQYFGPGTRLLVL.

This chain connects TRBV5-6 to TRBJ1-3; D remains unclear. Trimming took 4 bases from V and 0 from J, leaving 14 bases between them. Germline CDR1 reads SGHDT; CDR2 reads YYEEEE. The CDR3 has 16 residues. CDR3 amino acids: CASSPGSFDSGNTIYF. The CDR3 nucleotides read TGTGCCAGCAGCCCGGGGTCTTTCGACTCTGGAAACACCATATATTTT.